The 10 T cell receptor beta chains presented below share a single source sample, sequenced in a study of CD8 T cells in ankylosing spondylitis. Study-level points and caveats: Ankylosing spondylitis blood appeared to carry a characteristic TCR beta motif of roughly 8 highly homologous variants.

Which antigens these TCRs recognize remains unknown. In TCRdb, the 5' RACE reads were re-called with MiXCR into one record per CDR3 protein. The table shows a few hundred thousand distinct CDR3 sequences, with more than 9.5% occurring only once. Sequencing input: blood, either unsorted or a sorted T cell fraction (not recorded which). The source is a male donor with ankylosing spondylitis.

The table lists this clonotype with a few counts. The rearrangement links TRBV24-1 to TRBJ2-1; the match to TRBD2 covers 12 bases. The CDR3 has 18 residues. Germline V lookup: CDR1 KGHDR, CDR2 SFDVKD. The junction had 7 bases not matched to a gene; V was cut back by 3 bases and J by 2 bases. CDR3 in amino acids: CATSDATGTSGPYNEQFF. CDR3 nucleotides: TGTGCCACCAGTGATGCGACTGGGACTAGCGGGCCCTACAATGAGCAGTTCTTC.

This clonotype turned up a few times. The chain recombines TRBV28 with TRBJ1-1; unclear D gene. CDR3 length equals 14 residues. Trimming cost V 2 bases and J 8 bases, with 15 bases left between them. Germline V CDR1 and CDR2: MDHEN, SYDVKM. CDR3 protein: CASSLIGGRAEAFF. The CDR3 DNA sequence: TGTGCCAGCAGTTTAATTGGTGGGAGGGCGGAAGCTTTCTTT.

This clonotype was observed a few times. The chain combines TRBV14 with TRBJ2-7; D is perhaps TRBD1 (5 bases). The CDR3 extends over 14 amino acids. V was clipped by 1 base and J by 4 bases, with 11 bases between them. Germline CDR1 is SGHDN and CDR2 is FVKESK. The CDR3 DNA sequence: TGTGCCAGCAGCCAAGGGGGCACAACATACGAGCAGTACGTC. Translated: CASSQGGTTYEQYV.

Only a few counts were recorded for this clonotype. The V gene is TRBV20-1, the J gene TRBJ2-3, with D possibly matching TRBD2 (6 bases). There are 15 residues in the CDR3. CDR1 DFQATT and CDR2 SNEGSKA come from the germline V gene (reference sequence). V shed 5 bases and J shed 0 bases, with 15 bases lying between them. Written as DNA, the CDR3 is TGCAGTGCTGGCCGGGGAGGCGGAAGCACAGATACGCAGTATTTT. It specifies CSAGRGGGSTDTQYF.

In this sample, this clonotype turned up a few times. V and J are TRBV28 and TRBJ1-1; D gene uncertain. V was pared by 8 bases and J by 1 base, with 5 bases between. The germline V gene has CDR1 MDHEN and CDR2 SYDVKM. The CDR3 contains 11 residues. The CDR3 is CASASNTEAFF. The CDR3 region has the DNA TGTGCCAGCGCATCGAACACTGAAGCTTTCTTT.

The DNA of the CDR3 is TGTGCCAGGGACCCAATCTTGGAGGCTGAAGCTTTCTTT. It specifies CARDPILEAEAFF. The genes are TRBV30 and TRBJ1-1, with D possibly being TRBD1 (5 bases). Looked up from germline, CDR1 is GTSNPN and CDR2 is SVGIG (reference sequence). V was pared by 8 bases and J by 6 bases, with 19 bases between. The CDR3 consists of 13 residues. The full variable domain, in which reference TRBV30 and TRBJ1-1 provide the parts outside the CDR3, is SQTIHQWPATLVQPVGSPLSLECTVEGTSNPNLYWYRQAAGRGLQLLFYSVGIGQISSEVPQNLSASRPQDRQFILSSKKLLLSDSGFYLCARDPILEAEAFFGQGTRLTVV.

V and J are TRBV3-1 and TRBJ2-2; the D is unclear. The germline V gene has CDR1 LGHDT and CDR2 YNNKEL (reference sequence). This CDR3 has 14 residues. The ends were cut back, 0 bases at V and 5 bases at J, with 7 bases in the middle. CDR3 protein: CASSQDSRTGELFF. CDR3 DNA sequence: TGTGCCAGCAGCCAAGATTCTAGAACCGGGGAGCTGTTTTTT.

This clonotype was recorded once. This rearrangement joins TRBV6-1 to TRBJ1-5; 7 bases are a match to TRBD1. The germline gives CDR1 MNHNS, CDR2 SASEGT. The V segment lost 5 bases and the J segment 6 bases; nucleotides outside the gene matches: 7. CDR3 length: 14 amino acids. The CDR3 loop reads CASSTKGGGQPQHF. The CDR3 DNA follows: TGTGCCAGCAGTACAAAAGGGGGCGGTCAGCCCCAGCATTTT.

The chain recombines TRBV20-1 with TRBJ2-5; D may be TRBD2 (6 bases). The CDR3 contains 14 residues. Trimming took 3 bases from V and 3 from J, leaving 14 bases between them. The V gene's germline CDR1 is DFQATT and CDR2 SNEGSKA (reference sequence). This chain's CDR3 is CSASLQEGEETQYF. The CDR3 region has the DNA TGCAGTGCTAGTTTGCAGGAGGGCGAAGAGACCCAGTACTTC.

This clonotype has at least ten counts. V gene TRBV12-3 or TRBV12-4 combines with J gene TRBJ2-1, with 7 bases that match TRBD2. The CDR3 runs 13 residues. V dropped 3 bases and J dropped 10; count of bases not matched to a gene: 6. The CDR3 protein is CASSFRTRGEQFF. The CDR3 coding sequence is TGTGCCAGCAGTTTCCGGACTAGGGGAGAGCAGTTCTTC.